Presented here are 30 T cell receptor beta chains from one specimen sequenced in a study of response to subunit inactivated influenza vaccine. From the RT-PCR reads, TCRdb called clonotypes with MiXCR, one entry per CDR3 protein. The table shows around 850,000 distinct CDR3 sequences, with 15% to 20% occurring only once. The starting material was PBMCs from blood, obtained roughly 5 days after vaccination. These receptors all stem from a middle-aged man who received an inactivated influenza vaccine.

This clonotype was detected only a few times. This chain joins TRBV20-1 and TRBJ2-5; 10 bases match TRBD2. Losses at the gene ends were 5 bases for V and 3 bases for J; bases not matched to a gene: 6. The CDR3 runs 14 residues. Germline V gives CDR1 DFQATT, CDR2 SNEGSKA (reference sequence). The CDR3 is CSALTSGAEETQYF. In nucleotides, the CDR3 is TGCAGTGCTCTTACTAGCGGGGCCGAAGAGACCCAGTACTTC.

The genes are TRBV12-3 or TRBV12-4 and TRBJ2-7; 10 bases are a match to TRBD1. The CDR3 loop spans 15 amino acids. The ends lost 2 bases at V and 9 bases at J; junction bases unmatched: 10. CDR3 nucleotides: TGTGCCAGCAGTTTATTGCGGGACAGGGGTTTTGTGCAGTACTTC. Translation: CASSLLRDRGFVQYF.

This clonotype was found many times. The chain has TRBV5-6 and TRBJ2-1, with a tentative D call TRBD2 (5 bases). Looked up from germline, CDR1 is SGHDT and CDR2 is YYEEEE. The V gene lost 3 bases and the J gene lost 2 bases, with 18 bases spanning the gap. The CDR3 covers 17 residues. The CDR3 DNA follows: TGTGCCAGCAGCTCGGAACATAAGGCGGAGGCCTACAATGAGCAGTTCTTC. Encoded protein: CASSSEHKAEAYNEQFF.

In its sample, this clonotype was seen many times. The chain is built from TRBV20-1 and TRBJ1-6; no clear D gene. With 7 bases removed from V and 6 bases from J, the gap between germline ends came to 13 bases. The CDR3 has 13 residues. Germline CDR1 DFQATT, CDR2 SNEGSKA (reference sequence). In nucleotides, the CDR3 is TGCAGTGTTCGGACGGAGTCTAATTCACCCCTCCACTTT. Residues: CSVRTESNSPLHF.

This clonotype was picked up a small number of times. J is TRBJ1-2 and V is TRBV4-3; D unresolved. This CDR3 is 16 amino acids long. V dropped 2 bases and J dropped 2 bases, with 15 bases sitting between them. Germline V gene sequence: CDR1 LGHNA, CDR2 YSLEER. The chain's CDR3 is CASSQSLYGVNYGYTF. The CDR3 DNA reads as TGCGCCAGCAGCCAAAGCTTGTATGGAGTGAACTATGGCTACACCTTC.

This clonotype has ten or more counts. The gene calls are TRBV7-2 and TRBJ1-6; D gene uncertain. The CDR3 length is 14 residues. Deletions cut 5 bases from V and 5 bases from J, with 10 bases between. CDR1 SGHTA and CDR2 FQGNSA come from the germline V gene. CDR3 sequence: CASSPDVNNSPLHF. The DNA for the CDR3 is TGTGCCAGCAGCCCTGACGTCAATAATTCACCCCTCCACTTT.

This clonotype was counted a single time. The chain has TRBV20-1 and TRBJ2-1; TRBD2 might be the D (6 bases). Germline V gene lookup returns CDR1 DFQATT and CDR2 SNEGSKA (reference sequence). The CDR3 consists of 16 residues. V was cut by 0 bases and J by 9 bases, with 21 bases left in between. CDR3 in DNA: TGCAGTGCTAGAGATTTAAGGCTAGCCGTCGGGAGTGAGCAGTTCTTC. Translation: CSARDLRLAVGSEQFF.

J is TRBJ2-1 and V is TRBV5-1; D tentatively reads TRBD1 or TRBD2 (5 bases each). This CDR3 comprises 15 residues. Trimming removed 4 bases from V and 8 bases from J, with 19 bases in between. CDR1 and CDR2 (germline): SGHRS, YFSETQ. CDR3: CASSHRGHGADEQFF. CDR3 nucleotide sequence: TGCGCCAGCAGCCACCGGGGCCATGGGGCCGATGAGCAGTTCTTC.

V and J are TRBV28 and TRBJ2-1; D ambiguous. V was clipped by 5 bases and J by 10 bases, with 15 bases between them. CDR3 length: 13 residues. Germline V gene lookup returns CDR1 MDHEN and CDR2 SYDVKM. CDR3 sequence reads: CASSGTPFLEQFF. The CDR3 DNA is TGTGCCAGCAGTGGAACCCCTTTCTTGGAGCAGTTCTTC.

V is TRBV28 and J is TRBJ2-7; 7 positions match TRBD1. CDR3 length equals 17 residues. Germline-derived CDR1 and CDR2 are MDHEN and SYDVKM. The V gene end was trimmed by 2 bases and the J gene end by 5 bases; junction bases not matched to a gene: 15. CDR3 nucleotide sequence: TGTGCCAGCAGTTTACTCCCCTACCGGACAGGTGATAACGAGCAGTACTTC. Translation: CASSLLPYRTGDNEQYF.

The V gene is TRBV7-8, the J gene TRBJ2-2, with TRBD2 as a possible D gene (6 bases). Trimming took 2 bases from V and 0 from J, leaving 10 bases between them. CDR1 is SGHVS, CDR2 FQNEAQ, per germline. This CDR3 has 16 residues. CDR3 in amino acids: CASSLQGGTNTGELFF. The CDR3 DNA reads TGTGCCAGCAGCTTACAAGGAGGGACGAACACCGGGGAGCTGTTTTTT.

In this sample, this clonotype turned up a few times. The V gene is TRBV5-1, the J gene TRBJ2-7, with a weak D call TRBD2 (6 bases). The CDR3 has 13 amino acids. Per the germline V gene, CDR1 is SGHRS and CDR2 is YFSETQ. V was shortened by 1 base and J by 6 bases, with 11 bases between the two germline ends. Here the CDR3 reads CASSLTSPSEQYF. In nucleotides, the CDR3 is TGCGCCAGCAGCTTGACTAGCCCCAGCGAGCAGTACTTC.

J is TRBJ2-3 and V is TRBV11-2; D may match TRBD1 or TRBD2 (6 bases each). CDR3 length equals 19 residues. Germline V gene data show CDR1 as SGHAT and CDR2 as FQNNGV. With 5 bases removed from V and 0 bases from J, the gap between germline ends came to 24 bases. The CDR3 DNA is TGTGCCAGCAGCGGTCGGGGGCGGGCCCCACACCCTAGCACAGATACGCAGTATTTT. This translates into CASSGRGRAPHPSTDTQYF.

Notes on this clonotype: At one end, the junction sequence differs from germline, possibly due to a read error. V and J are TRBV7-7 and TRBJ2-3, with TRBD2 identical over 10 bases. CDR1 is SSHAT, CDR2 FNYEAQ, per germline (reference sequence). The CDR3 runs 14 residues. This CDR3 is CASSSGGTTDTQYF. In DNA, the CDR3 is TGTGCTAGCAGTAGCGGGGGGACCACAGATACGCAGTATTTT.

This clonotype came up a few times. The rearrangement uses TRBV5-1 and TRBJ2-4, with D perhaps TRBD2 (6 bases). The CDR3 is 15 amino acids. V was shortened by 0 bases and J by 7 bases, with 14 bases between the two germline ends. The germline V gene encodes CDR1 SGHRS and CDR2 YFSETQ. Here the CDR3 DNA reads TGCGCCAGCAGCTTGGTAGGTGGGGAGGTGAACATTCAGTACTTC. Its protein is CASSLVGGEVNIQYF.

This clonotype has just a few counts. The chain links TRBV4-2 to TRBJ2-1; TRBD1 matches 7 bases. Germline CDR1 LGHNA, CDR2 YNFKEQ. With V trimmed by 0 bases and J by 14 bases, 10 bases remained unmatched. The CDR3 has 14 amino acids. The chain's CDR3 is CASSQDHRGEGEFF. CDR3 nucleotides: TGTGCCAGCAGCCAAGATCACAGGGGCGAGGGGGAGTTCTTC.

This clonotype was recorded at least ten times. The CDR3 region is CASSLFTSSNTGELFF. The CDR3 DNA reads TGTGCCAGCAGTTTGTTCACTAGCTCGAACACCGGGGAGCTGTTTTTT. V is TRBV12-3 or TRBV12-4 and J is TRBJ2-2; the D gene is possibly TRBD2 (6 bases). The V end lost 3 bases, the J end lost 0 bases, and 11 bases lay between the germline ends. This CDR3 has 16 residues.

This clonotype showed up just once. The chain carries TRBV7-2 and TRBJ2-1; 10 bases line up with TRBD1. The CDR3 length is 16 residues. CDR1 SGHTA and CDR2 FQGNSA come from the germline V gene. The trim removed 1 base at V and 9 bases at J, leaving 9 bases unmatched. CDR3 DNA: TGTGCCAGCAGCTTAGGTTCCGACAGGGGGCTGGTTGAGCAGTTCTTC. Encoded protein: CASSLGSDRGLVEQFF.

V and J are TRBV6-2 or TRBV6-3 and TRBJ2-7; D might be TRBD1 (5 bases). CDR1 and CDR2 (germline): MNHEY, SVGEGT. CDR3 length equals 14 residues. The V end lost 4 bases, the J end lost 2 bases, and 12 bases lay between the germline ends. The CDR3 is CASSSMTETYEQYF. CDR3 coding DNA: TGTGCCAGCAGTTCGATGACAGAAACCTACGAGCAGTACTTC.

This clonotype has more than one count but fewer than ten. The rearrangement uses TRBV9 and TRBJ2-7; 11 bases are shared with TRBD1. The trim removed 4 bases at V and 4 bases at J, leaving 10 bases unmatched. CDR3 size: 16 residues. From germline, CDR1 is SGDLS and CDR2 YYNGEE. CDR3 bases: TGTGCCAGCAGCTTGGGGACAGGGGGGACGGGATACGAGCAGTACTTC. Its protein is CASSLGTGGTGYEQYF.

This clonotype occurred many times. V usage is TRBV6-2 or TRBV6-3 and J usage is TRBJ1-1; TRBD1 agrees at 7 bases. CDR1 is MNHEY and CDR2 is SVGEGT in the germline V gene. The CDR3 totals 16 residues. V lost 6 bases to trimming and J lost 4 bases; unmatched junction nucleotides: 14. CDR3: CASSHRNTGALTEAFF. CDR3 nucleotide sequence: TGTGCCAGCAGCCACCGCAACACAGGGGCCCTCACTGAAGCTTTCTTT.

This clonotype was observed a few times. The V call is TRBV12-3 or TRBV12-4, the J call TRBJ1-5; D gene uncertain. Trimming pared 6 bases from V and 4 bases from J, leaving 13 bases between. The length of the CDR3 is 14 residues. This CDR3 reads CASSRDLGNQPQHF. CDR3 in DNA: TGTGCCAGCAGCCGTGACCTCGGGAATCAGCCCCAGCATTTT.

This clonotype occurred a few times. This chain connects TRBV27 to TRBJ2-5, with D uncertain. In germline, CDR1 is MNHEY, CDR2 SMNVEV (reference sequence). The CDR3 runs 12 residues. The V end lost 5 bases, the J end lost 5 bases, and 9 bases lay between the germline ends. The CDR3 here is CASSNPRETQYF. CDR3 nucleotides: TGTGCCAGCAGTAACCCCCGGGAGACCCAGTACTTC.

In this sample, this clonotype turned up a few times. The V and J genes are TRBV25-1 and TRBJ2-1; 9 nucleotides match TRBD2. The CDR3 extends over 15 amino acids. Trimming removed 2 bases from V and 4 bases from J; junction bases left unmatched: 3. Looked up from germline, CDR1 is MGHDK and CDR2 is SYGVNS. The CDR3 loop is CASSEAGGQYNEQFF. CDR3 nucleotide sequence: TGTGCCAGCAGTGAAGCGGGAGGGCAATACAATGAGCAGTTCTTC.

This clonotype was observed a single time. For the CDR3, the DNA is TGCAGTGCTAGTTTGCGGGAGGGCTTCAGGACCCAGTACTTC. It translates to CSASLREGFRTQYF. The rearrangement joins TRBV20-1 to TRBJ2-5, with 9 bases that match TRBD2. Germline V gene data show CDR1 as DFQATT and CDR2 as SNEGSKA (reference sequence). V shed 3 bases, J shed 7 bases, and the junction held 9 bases outside the gene matches. The CDR3 covers 14 residues.

The chain uses TRBV20-1 and TRBJ1-1; D ambiguous. Germline CDR1 DFQATT, CDR2 SNEGSKA (reference sequence). The CDR3 sequence is 12 residues long. Deletions cut 2 bases from V and 2 bases from J, with 6 bases between. CDR3 residues: CSARRINTEAFF. For the CDR3, the DNA is TGCAGTGCTAGACGGATTAACACTGAAGCTTTCTTT.

In this sample, this clonotype turned up a few times. The rearrangement uses TRBV25-1 and TRBJ1-2; D call uncertain. The CDR3 has 11 amino acids. The germline CDR1 and CDR2 sequences are MGHDK and SYGVNS. Trimming left V 9 bases short and J 7 bases short, with 12 bases between. CDR3 sequence: CASAGGVGYTF. CDR3 coding DNA: TGTGCCAGTGCTGGAGGTGTTGGCTACACCTTC.

The table lists this clonotype with a few counts. This chain connects TRBV9 to TRBJ2-1; D remains unclear. This CDR3 has 16 amino acids. The V and J ends lost 4 bases and 7 bases respectively, with 21 bases between them. Germline lookup yields CDR1 SGDLS and CDR2 YYNGEE. CDR3: CASSPSAVWGLNEQFF. Written as DNA, the CDR3 is TGTGCCAGCAGCCCGAGCGCGGTTTGGGGTCTTAATGAGCAGTTCTTC.

The CDR3 DNA follows: TGTGCCAGTACCGCTGCCCGCGCGGGGGAGCAGTTCTTC. It specifies CASTAARAGEQFF. V is TRBV19 and J is TRBJ2-1; D perhaps matches TRBD2 (6 bases). Germline V gene lookup returns CDR1 LNHDA and CDR2 SQIVND (reference sequence). Deletions cut 7 bases from V and 10 bases from J, with 17 bases between. This CDR3 is 13 amino acids long.

With respect to this clonotype: This may stem from a read error, because a much larger clone lies one nucleotide away. The genes are TRBV7-2 and TRBJ2-5; D might be TRBD1 (5 bases). CDR3 length equals 13 residues. Trimming removed 3 bases at V and 2 bases at J, with 7 bases between. CDR1 and CDR2 (germline): SGHTA, FQGNSA. The chain's CDR3 is CASSFRQQETQYF. The CDR3 bases are TGTGCCAGCAGCTTTAGACAGCAAGAGACCCAGTACTTC.